A selection of T cell receptor beta chains follows, all from one sample in a study of control samples from healthy donors and cancer patients. Sequencing was performed with immunoSEQ multiplex PCR; in TCRdb, only in-frame clones are kept and a portion is missing. Of just over 150,000 clones in the sample, around 95% were seen once. The source material was blood. These receptors were obtained from a woman between 40 and 50 years old in good health. CDR3s leave out the opening cysteine and the closing phenylalanine or tryptophan.

cdr3_aa	v_call
ASSWTSGGDSSYNEQF	TRBV13
ASSLALFPDEQY	TRBV5-1
ASTRLTSGANVLT	TRBV6-5
ASSVNRGWNEKLF	TRBV7-2
ASSQGSGGSYNEQF	TRBV4-3
SVGQRGNVQY	TRBV29-1
ASSDAPGPQYEQY	TRBV6-5
ASRTGGSEQY	TRBV12-3/TRBV12-4
ASRAIASPQH	TRBV28
ASSTGTSGRARETQY	TRBV5-1
ASSLDLNSPLH	TRBV13
ASSVGGYGDTIY	TRBV9
ASSLAAGNTGELF	TRBV5-1
ASSPSGTEKLF	TRBV18
SASVAGVSYNEQF	TRBV20-1
AWSKGTGDTEAF	TRBV30
ASSLIMGGTGELF	TRBV3-1/TRBV3-2
ASGGQINSPLH	TRBV12-5
ASSQETAYNSPLH	TRBV3-1/TRBV3-2
ASRGHPNTEAF	TRBV6-5
ASSYSVGQFEAF	TRBV6-5
ASSIGEGYGYT	TRBV19
AWSVRGTYSNQPQH	TRBV30
ASSWATGMNTEAF	TRBV5-6
ASSARQGGYEQY	TRBV9
ASSHRALGGETQY	TRBV5-6
ASSSTGGAGYT	TRBV19
SASEDRNYGYT	TRBV20-1
ASSQRDRHQETQY	TRBV27
ASSTPGQGSNSPLH	TRBV19
ASRIDGRNTGELF	TRBV12-2
ASSIGPGPNSPLH	TRBV19
ASSWTEYEQY	TRBV5-4
ASSLDRPSNSPLH	TRBV11-3
ASSPAGSGRSSYNEQF	TRBV7-9
ASSQALSRDCGGLDICIYNEQF	TRBV3-1/TRBV3-2
ASSQAAPKGQY	TRBV3-1/TRBV3-2
ASSVVGLPTGELF	TRBV9
ASSPGTATGELF	TRBV5-1
ASSLQAEAF	TRBV19
ASSLLWLGGNTEAF	TRBV5-1
ASSFSERAGNYGYT	TRBV28
SASARQYMNTEAF	TRBV20-1
ASSQGPTSRHEQF	TRBV4-3
ASSWGDRENTEAF	TRBV5-1
ASSYSAGAPDTQY	TRBV6-5
ASGYRAREQY	TRBV7-2
ASSPGGANVLT	TRBV11-3
ASSLAGGPSQETQY	TRBV7-2
ASSSTGSGQF	TRBV11-3
ASSLSGRADYEQY	TRBV7-2
ASTMGRRGSGANVLT	TRBV7-2
ASSYSTTLSNTEAF	TRBV6-5